These 9 T cell receptor beta chains share one sample of origin, sequenced in a study of CD8 T cell repertoires and HIV-1 epitope variants. These TCRs are of unknown antigen specificity. Sequenced by immunoSEQ multiplex PCR; TCRdb stores in-frame clones only, minus some. The sample contains over 4,500 clones, about 60% of which appear only once. Sequences were obtained from cultured CD8+ T cells derived from PBMCs. Receptors were obtained from a male donor with HIV.

The chain links TRBV30 to TRBJ2-5; perhaps D is TRBD1 or TRBD2 (5 bases each). CDR1 and CDR2 (germline): GTSNPN, SVGIG (reference sequence). Deletions cut 2 bases from V and 1 base from J, with 11 bases between. The CDR3 length is 14 residues. CDR3 nucleotides: TGTGCCTGGAGTTCGGGGCAGCCCCAAGAGACCCAGTACTTC. Translation: CAWSSGQPQETQYF.

The genes are TRBV6-5 and TRBJ1-1; 10 positions match TRBD1. The ends lost 4 bases at V and 4 bases at J; junction bases unmatched: 3. The V gene's germline CDR1 is MNHEY and CDR2 SVGAGI. This CDR3 spans 14 amino acids. Here the CDR3 DNA reads TGTGCCAGCAGTTCCCGGACAGGGGGCACTGAAGCTTTCTTT. Translation gives CASSSRTGGTEAFF.

The chain couples TRBV5-4 to TRBJ2-1; 11 nucleotides line up with TRBD2. The CDR3 length is 15 residues. Germline V gene lookup returns CDR1 SGHNT and CDR2 YYREEE (reference sequence). Trimming at V came to 2 bases and at J to 7 bases, leaving 5 bases not matched to a gene. The CDR3 protein is CASSFSGGALNEQFF. The DNA of the CDR3 is TGTGCCAGCAGCTTTAGCGGGGGGGCCCTTAATGAGCAGTTCTTC. The whole variable domain, remainder taken from reference TRBV5-4 and TRBJ2-1, is ETGVTQSPTHLIKTRGQQVTLRCSSQSGHNTVSWYQQALGQGPQFIFQYYREEENGRGNFPPRFSGLQFPNYSSELNVNALELDDSALYLCASSFSGGALNEQFFGPGTRLTVL.

Only a few counts were recorded for this clone. The V call is TRBV30, the J call TRBJ1-1; D is undetermined. The CDR3 is 13 residues long. Trimming shortened V by 0 bases and J by 8 bases, and 13 bases separated the two germline ends. Germline V gene data show CDR1 as GTSNPN and CDR2 as SVGIG (reference sequence). Here the CDR3 DNA reads TGTGCCTGGAGTGTAATGGACTCCGGGGAAGCTTTCTTT. It is translated as CAWSVMDSGEAFF.

This clone occurred a few times. This chain joins TRBV5-4 and TRBJ1-2, with D possibly being TRBD1 (5 bases). V lost 5 bases to trimming and J lost 7 bases, with 15 bases between them. CDR3 length: 13 amino acids. Germline V gives CDR1 SGHNT, CDR2 YYREEE (reference sequence). The CDR3 coding sequence is TGTGCCAGCAGTCTGGGGGTACAGCTTGGCTACACCTTC. Protein product: CASSLGVQLGYTF.

This clone has just a few counts. The J gene is TRBJ1-1, the V gene TRBV2; a weak D match, TRBD1 (5 bases). V was clipped by 4 bases and J by 1 base, with 7 bases between them. Germline lookup yields CDR1 SNHLY and CDR2 FYNNEI. The CDR3 runs 13 residues. The CDR3 DNA reads TGTGCCAGCAGTGGGGACGGGAACACTGAAGCTTTCTTT. Its translation: CASSGDGNTEAFF.

Here the CDR3 reads CASSYRTGSYEQYF. DNA of the CDR3: TGTGCCAGCAGTTACCGGACAGGCTCCTACGAGCAGTACTTC. The chain combines TRBV6-5 with TRBJ2-7; the match to TRBD1 covers 7 bases. This CDR3 has 14 amino acids. Germline V gene lookup returns CDR1 MNHEY and CDR2 SVGAGI. V was clipped by 2 bases and J by 0 bases; unmatched bases: 1.

This clone qualifies as large (0.1 to 1%). This chain links TRBV5-6 with TRBJ2-5; D unresolved. Germline lookup yields CDR1 SGHDT and CDR2 YYEEEE. Trimming stripped 2 bases from V and 2 bases from J, with 10 bases between. CDR3 length: 14 amino acids. The CDR3 spells CASSFLTPQETQYF. The CDR3 DNA is TGTGCCAGCAGCTTCCTAACACCTCAAGAGACCCAGTACTTC.

The chain couples TRBV28 to TRBJ1-1; TRBD1 matches at 11 bases. V was pared by 5 bases and J by 3 bases, with 8 bases of the junction left unmatched. Germline-derived CDR1 and CDR2 are MDHEN and SYDVKM. The CDR3 spans 16 residues. CDR3 amino acids: CASSPWTGGADTEAFF. As DNA, the CDR3 is TGTGCCAGCAGTCCCTGGACAGGGGGCGCGGACACTGAAGCTTTCTTT.